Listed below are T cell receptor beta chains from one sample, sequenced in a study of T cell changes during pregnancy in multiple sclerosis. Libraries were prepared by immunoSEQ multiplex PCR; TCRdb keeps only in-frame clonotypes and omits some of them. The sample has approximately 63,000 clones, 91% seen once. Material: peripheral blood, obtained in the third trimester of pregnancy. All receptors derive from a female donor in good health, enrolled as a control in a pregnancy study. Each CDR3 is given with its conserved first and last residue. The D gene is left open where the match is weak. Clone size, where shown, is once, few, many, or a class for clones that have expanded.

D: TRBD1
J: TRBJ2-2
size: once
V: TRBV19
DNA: TGTGCCAGTAGTACACAGGGGTTGGGGGCCCGGGAGCTGTTTTTT
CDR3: CASSTQGLGARELFF

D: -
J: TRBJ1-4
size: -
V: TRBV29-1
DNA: TGCAGCGTTCGGACTAATGAAAAACTGTTTTTT
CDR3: CSVRTNEKLFF

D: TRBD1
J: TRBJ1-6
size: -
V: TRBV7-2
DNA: TGTGCCAGCAGCCTCCGGACAGGGGCGAGAAATTCACCCCTCCACTTT
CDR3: CASSLRTGARNSPLHF

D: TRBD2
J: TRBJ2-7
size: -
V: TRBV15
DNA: TGTGCCACCTGGGGACCGAGCGGGGACTCCTACGAGCAGTACTTC
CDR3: CATWGPSGDSYEQYF

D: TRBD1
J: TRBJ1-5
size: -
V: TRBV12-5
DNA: TGTGCTAGTGGTCAGACAGGGGGTTTGATCTATAGCAATCAGCCCCAGCATTTT
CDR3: CASGQTGGLIYSNQPQHF

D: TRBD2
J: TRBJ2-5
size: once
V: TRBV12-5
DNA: TGTGCTAGTGGAGCGGGGGGGCAGGCGAGGGCCCAGTACTTC
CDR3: CASGAGGQARAQYF

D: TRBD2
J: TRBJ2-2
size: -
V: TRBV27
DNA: TGTGCCAGCAGTTTAACCAGCGGGAGCACCGGGGAGCTGTTTTTT
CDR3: CASSLTSGSTGELFF

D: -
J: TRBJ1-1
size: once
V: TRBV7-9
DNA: TGTGCCAGCAGCGCCCAGGGGCAGAACACTGAAGCTTTCTTT
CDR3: CASSAQGQNTEAFF

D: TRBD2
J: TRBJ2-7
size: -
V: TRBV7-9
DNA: TGTGCCAGCAGCTTAGCACCGGGAGGTTGGGAGCAGTACTTC
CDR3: CASSLAPGGWEQYF

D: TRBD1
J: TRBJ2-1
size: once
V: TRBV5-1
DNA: TGCGCCAGCAGCTTGATAGGGGGCCTCAACTCATACAATGAGCAGTTCTTC
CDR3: CASSLIGGLNSYNEQFF

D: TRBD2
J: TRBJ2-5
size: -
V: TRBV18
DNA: TGTGCCAGCTCACCACCGACTAGCGGGAAGAGGGGGCAAGAGACCCAGTACTTC
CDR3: CASSPPTSGKRGQETQYF

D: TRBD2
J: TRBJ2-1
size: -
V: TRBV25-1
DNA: TGTGCCAGCAGTGGATTAGCGGGATACAATGAGCAGTTCTTC
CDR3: CASSGLAGYNEQFF

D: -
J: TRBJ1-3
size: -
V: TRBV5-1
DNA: TGCGCCAGCAGCTTGGCGTTGGAGACAGAAAACACCATATATTTT
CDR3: CASSLALETENTIYF

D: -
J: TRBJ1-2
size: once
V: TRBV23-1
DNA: TGCGCCAGCAGTCCCTTACGACGGGGGGCTTTGGAAGGCTACACCTTC
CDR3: CASSPLRRGALEGYTF

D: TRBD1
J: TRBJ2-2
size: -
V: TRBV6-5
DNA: TGTGCCAGCACTAGACAGGGGGCGGTCGCCGGGGAGCTGTTTTTT
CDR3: CASTRQGAVAGELFF

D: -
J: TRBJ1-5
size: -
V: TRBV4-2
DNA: TGTGCCAGCAGCGGGGGGGGAACCAGGGGCAATCAGCCCCAGCATTTT
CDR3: CASSGGGTRGNQPQHF

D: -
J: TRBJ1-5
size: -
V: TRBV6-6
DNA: TGTGCCAGCAGTTATGTCACAGGGCCTTCCAATCAGCCCCAGCATTTT
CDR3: CASSYVTGPSNQPQHF

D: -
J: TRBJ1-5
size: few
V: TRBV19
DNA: TGTGCCAGTAGGACTGGACCGGGAGGGTATAGCAATCAGCCCCAGCATTTT
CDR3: CASRTGPGGYSNQPQHF

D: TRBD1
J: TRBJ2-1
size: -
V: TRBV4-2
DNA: TGTGCCAGCAGCCAATGGGACAGTTCGAGCTCCTACAATGAGCAGTTCTTC
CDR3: CASSQWDSSSSYNEQFF

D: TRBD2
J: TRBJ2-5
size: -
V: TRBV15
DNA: TGTGCCACCAGCAGAGGGGCGGGAGAGGGTGCGGAGACCCAGTACTTC
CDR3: CATSRGAGEGAETQYF

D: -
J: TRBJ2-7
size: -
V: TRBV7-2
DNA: TGTGCCAGCAGCTTACTTAGGCATAGACAGGTTGGAACTCGGGAGCAGTACTTC
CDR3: CASSLLRHRQVGTREQYF

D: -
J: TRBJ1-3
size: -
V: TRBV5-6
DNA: TGTGCCAGCAGCTTCCCAAGAAGTGCTAGAAACACCATATATTTT
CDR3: CASSFPRSARNTIYF

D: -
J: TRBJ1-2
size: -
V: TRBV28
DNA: TGTGCCAGCAATCTCGATACGGGGATTGGCTACACCTTC
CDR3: CASNLDTGIGYTF

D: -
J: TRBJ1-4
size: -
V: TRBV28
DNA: TGTGCCAGCAGTACGTGGAGCCTGAATGAAAAACTGTTTTTT
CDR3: CASSTWSLNEKLFF

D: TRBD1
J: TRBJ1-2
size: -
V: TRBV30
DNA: TGTGCCTGGGGGGGACAGTTCCACACCTTC
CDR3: CAWGGQFHTF

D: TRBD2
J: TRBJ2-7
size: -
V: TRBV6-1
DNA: TGTGCCAGCAGTGAAAATACTAGCGGCGGATCCTACGAGCAGTACTTC
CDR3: CASSENTSGGSYEQYF

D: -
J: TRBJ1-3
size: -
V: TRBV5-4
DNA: TGTGCCAGCAGCTTACGGGGGGGCGGAAACACCATATATTTT
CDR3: CASSLRGGGNTIYF

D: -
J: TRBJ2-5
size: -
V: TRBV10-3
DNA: TGTGCCATCGGCCGCCAAGAGACCCAGTACTTC
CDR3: CAIGRQETQYF

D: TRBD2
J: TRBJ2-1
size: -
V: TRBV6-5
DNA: TGTGCCAGCAGTCCCTCGACTAGCCTCTACAATGAGCAGTTCTTC
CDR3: CASSPSTSLYNEQFF

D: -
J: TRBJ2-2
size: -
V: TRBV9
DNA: TGTGCCAGCAGCGCGATTAGCGCGCCGAACACCGGGGAGCTGTTTTTT
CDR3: CASSAISAPNTGELFF